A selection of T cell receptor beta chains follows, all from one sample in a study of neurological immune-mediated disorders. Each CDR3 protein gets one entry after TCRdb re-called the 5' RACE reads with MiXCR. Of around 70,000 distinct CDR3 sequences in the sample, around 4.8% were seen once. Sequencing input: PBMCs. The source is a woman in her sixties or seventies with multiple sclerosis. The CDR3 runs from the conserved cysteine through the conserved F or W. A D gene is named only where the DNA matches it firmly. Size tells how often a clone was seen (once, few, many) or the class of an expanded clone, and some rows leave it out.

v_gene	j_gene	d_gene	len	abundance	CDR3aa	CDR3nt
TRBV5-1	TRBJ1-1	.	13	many	CASSLEGAGGAFF	TGCGCCAGCAGCTTGGAAGGAGCGGGGGGAGCTTTCTTT
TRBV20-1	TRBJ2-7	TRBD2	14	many	CSGTTSGSSYEQYF	TGCAGTGGGACGACTAGCGGGAGCTCCTACGAGCAGTACTTC
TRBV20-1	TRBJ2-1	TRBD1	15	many	CSARDLGTEGNEQFF	TGCAGTGCTAGAGATCTCGGGACAGAGGGCAATGAGCAGTTCTTC
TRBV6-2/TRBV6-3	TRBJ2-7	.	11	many	CASSLGNEQYF	TGTGCCAGCAGCCTAGGTAACGAGCAGTACTTC
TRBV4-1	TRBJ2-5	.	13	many	CASSPGMLETQYF	TGCGCCAGCAGCCCCGGAATGCTGGAGACCCAGTACTTC
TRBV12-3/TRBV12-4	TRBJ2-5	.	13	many	CASTLRGKETQYF	TGTGCCAGCACCTTGAGGGGGAAAGAGACCCAGTACTTC
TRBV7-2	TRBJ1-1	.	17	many	CASSLVSTGSRNTEAFF	TGTGCCAGCAGCTTAGTAAGCACAGGGAGCAGGAACACTGAAGCTTTCTTT
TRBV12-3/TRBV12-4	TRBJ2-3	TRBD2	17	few	CASGPQRLAGGTDTQYF	TGTGCCAGCGGACCCCAGCGACTAGCGGGAGGGACAGATACGCAGTATTTT
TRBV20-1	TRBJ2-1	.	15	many	CSARDPKTLTNEQFF	TGCAGTGCTAGAGATCCTAAGACTCTCACTAATGAGCAGTTCTTC
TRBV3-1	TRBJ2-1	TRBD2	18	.	CASSQGAAGLAGGNEQFF	TGTGCCAGCAGCCAGGGGGCGGCGGGACTAGCGGGGGGCAATGAGCAGTTCTTC
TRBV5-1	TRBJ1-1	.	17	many	CASSLDPLYRLNTEAFF	TGCGCCAGCAGCTTGGACCCACTTTACCGACTGAACACTGAAGCTTTCTTT
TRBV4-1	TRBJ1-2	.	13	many	CASSQASIYGYTF	TGCGCCAGCAGCCAAGCTTCCATCTATGGCTACACCTTC
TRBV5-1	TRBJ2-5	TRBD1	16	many	CASSSDGTVLQETQYF	TGCGCCAGCAGCTCAGACGGGACAGTCCTTCAAGAGACCCAGTACTTC
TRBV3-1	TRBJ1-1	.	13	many	CASSRQSNTEAFF	TGTGCCAGCAGCCGACAGAGTAACACTGAAGCTTTCTTT
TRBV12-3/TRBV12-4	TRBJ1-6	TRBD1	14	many	CASSESGGLSPLHF	TGTGCCAGCAGTGAGTCAGGGGGGTTATCACCCCTCCACTTT
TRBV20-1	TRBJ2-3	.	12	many	CSAPLGADTQYF	TGCAGTGCTCCTCTCGGGGCAGATACGCAGTATTTT
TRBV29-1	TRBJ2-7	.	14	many	CSVGIRKGEDEQYF	TGCAGCGTTGGGATTAGGAAGGGGGAAGACGAGCAGTACTTC
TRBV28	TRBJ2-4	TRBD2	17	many	CASSFLGLAATENIQYF	TGTGCCAGCAGTTTTCTAGGACTAGCGGCTACGGAAAACATTCAGTACTTC
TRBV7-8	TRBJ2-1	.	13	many	CASSPRWTPRKFF	TGTGCCAGCAGCCCCCGGTGGACCCCCCGAAAGTTCTTC
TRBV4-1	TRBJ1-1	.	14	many	CASSQDPVGTEAFF	TGCGCCAGCAGCCAAGATCCGGTGGGCACTGAAGCTTTCTTT
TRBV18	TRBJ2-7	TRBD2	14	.	CASSPQRGGYEQYF	TGTGCCAGCTCACCGCAGCGGGGAGGCTACGAGCAGTACTTC
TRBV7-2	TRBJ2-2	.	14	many	CASRSRTASGELFF	TGTGCCAGCAGAAGTCGGACAGCCTCCGGGGAGCTGTTTTTT
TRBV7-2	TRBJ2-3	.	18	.	CVSSPPGTGRVSTDTQYF	TGTGTCAGCAGCCCACCCGGAACGGGCAGGGTAAGCACAGATACGCAGTATTTT
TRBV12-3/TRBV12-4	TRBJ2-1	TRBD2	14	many	CASSWTSGTNEQFF	TGTGCCAGCAGTTGGACTAGCGGGACCAATGAGCAGTTCTTC
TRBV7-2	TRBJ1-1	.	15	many	CASSPGTGQRTEAFF	TGTGCCAGCAGCCCTGGAACAGGCCAGCGGACTGAAGCTTTCTTT
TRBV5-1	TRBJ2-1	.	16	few	CASSLAAGTVDNEQFF	TGCGCCAGCAGCTTGGCCGCAGGAACAGTGGACAATGAGCAGTTCTTC
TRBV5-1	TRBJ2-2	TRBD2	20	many	CASSSLYATSGPANTGELFF	TGCGCCAGCAGCTCCCTTTATGCAACTAGCGGGCCCGCTAACACCGGGGAGCTGTTTTTT
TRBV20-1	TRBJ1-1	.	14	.	CSARGRRGDTEAFF	TGCAGTGCTAGGGGGCGGAGGGGTGACACTGAAGCTTTCTTT
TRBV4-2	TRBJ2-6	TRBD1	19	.	CASSQEAGTGGSGANVLTF	TGTGCCAGCAGCCAAGAGGCCGGGACAGGGGGCTCTGGGGCCAACGTCCTGACTTTC
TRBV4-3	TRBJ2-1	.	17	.	CASSQVQFIEGGDEQFF	TGCGCCAGCAGCCAAGTACAGTTCATCGAGGGGGGCGATGAGCAGTTCTTC
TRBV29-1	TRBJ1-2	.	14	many	CSVEGRGGNYGYTF	TGCAGCGTTGAAGGGAGGGGGGGTAACTATGGCTACACCTTC
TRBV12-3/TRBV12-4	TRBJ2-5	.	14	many	CASSSSWGQETQYF	TGTGCCAGCAGTTCCAGCTGGGGCCAAGAGACCCAGTACTTC
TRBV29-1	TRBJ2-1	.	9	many	CSVPNEQFF	TGCAGCGTTCCTAATGAGCAGTTCTTC